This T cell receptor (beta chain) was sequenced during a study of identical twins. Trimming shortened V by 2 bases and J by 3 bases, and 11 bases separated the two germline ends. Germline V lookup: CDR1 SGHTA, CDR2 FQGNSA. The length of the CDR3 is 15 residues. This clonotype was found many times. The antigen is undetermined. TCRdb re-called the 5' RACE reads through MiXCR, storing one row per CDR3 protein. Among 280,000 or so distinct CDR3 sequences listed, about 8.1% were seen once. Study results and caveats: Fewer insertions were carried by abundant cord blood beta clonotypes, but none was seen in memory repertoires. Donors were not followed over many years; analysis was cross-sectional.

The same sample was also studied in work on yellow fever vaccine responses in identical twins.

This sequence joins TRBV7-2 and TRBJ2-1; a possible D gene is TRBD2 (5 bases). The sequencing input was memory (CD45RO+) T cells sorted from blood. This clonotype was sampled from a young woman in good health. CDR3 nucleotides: TGTGCCAGCAGCTTAACGTATCGGGACTACAATGAGCAGTTCTTC. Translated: CASSLTYRDYNEQFF.